One TCR beta chain is described in this entry. The antigen is not known. The use of a sample-barcoded 5' primer and a J-beta primer mix characterized a second PCR of roughly 6 to 12 cycles. TCRdb independently ran MiXCR on the 5' RACE reads; one entry per CDR3 protein. The sample has roughly 720,000 distinct CDR3 sequences, about 53% seen once. This entry belongs to a study of blood T cells in healthy people across ages. Study-wide results and limits: PBMCs that were unsorted prevented a conclusive naive versus antigen-experienced comparison.

This CDR3 region has 17 residues. Germline V CDR1 and CDR2: MDHEN, SYDVKM. V lost 8 bases to trimming and J lost 7 bases; unmatched junction nucleotides: 15. The chain joins TRBV28 to TRBJ2-1; 12 positions agree with TRBD2. The clonotype was recovered from a man of 80 years or more in good health. Sequenced: blood. CDR3 protein: CASSTLETSGSVNEQFF. The DNA for the CDR3 is TGTGCCAGCTCCACGCTCGAGACTAGCGGGAGTGTAAATGAGCAGTTCTTC.